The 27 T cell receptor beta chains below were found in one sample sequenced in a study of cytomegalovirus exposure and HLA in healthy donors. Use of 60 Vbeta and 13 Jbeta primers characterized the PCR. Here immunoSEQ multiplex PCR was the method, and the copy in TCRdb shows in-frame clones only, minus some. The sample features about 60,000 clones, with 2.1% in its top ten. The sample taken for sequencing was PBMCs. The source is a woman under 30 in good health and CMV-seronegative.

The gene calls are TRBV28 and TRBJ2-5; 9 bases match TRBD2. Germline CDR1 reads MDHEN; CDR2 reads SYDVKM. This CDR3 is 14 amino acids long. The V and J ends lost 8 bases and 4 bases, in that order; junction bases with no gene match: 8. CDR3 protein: CASGSSGTRETQYF. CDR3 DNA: TGTGCCAGCGGCTCTAGCGGGACTAGAGAGACCCAGTACTTC.

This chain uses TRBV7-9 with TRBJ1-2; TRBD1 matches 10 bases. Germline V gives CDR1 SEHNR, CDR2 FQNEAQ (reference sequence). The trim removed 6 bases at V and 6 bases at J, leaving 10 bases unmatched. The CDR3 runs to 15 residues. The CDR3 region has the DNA TGTGCCAGCAGAGTCACCCCGGGACAGGGGAATGGCTACACCTTC. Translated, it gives CASRVTPGQGNGYTF.

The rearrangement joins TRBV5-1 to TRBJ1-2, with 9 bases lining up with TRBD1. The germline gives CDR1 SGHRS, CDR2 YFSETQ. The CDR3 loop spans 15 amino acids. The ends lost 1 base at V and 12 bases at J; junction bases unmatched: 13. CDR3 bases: TGCGCCAGCAGCTTGTTTCCGGGACAGGGTGGTAAGGACACCTTC. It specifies CASSLFPGQGGKDTF.

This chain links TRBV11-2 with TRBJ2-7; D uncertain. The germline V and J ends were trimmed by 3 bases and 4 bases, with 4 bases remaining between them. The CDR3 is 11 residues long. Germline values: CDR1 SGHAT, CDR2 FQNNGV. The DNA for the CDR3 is TGTGCCAGCAGCTTTTCGTACGAGCAGTACTTC. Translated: CASSFSYEQYF.

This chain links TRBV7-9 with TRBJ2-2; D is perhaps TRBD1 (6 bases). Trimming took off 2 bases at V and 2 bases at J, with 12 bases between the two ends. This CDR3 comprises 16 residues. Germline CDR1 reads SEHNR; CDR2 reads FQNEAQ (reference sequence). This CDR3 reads CASSLPGTHNTGELFF. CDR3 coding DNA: TGTGCCAGCAGCTTACCCGGGACACATAACACCGGGGAGCTGTTTTTT.

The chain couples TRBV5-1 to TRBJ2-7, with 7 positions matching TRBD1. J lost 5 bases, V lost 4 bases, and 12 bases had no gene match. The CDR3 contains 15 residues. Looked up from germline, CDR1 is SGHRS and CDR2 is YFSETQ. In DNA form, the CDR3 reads TGCGCCAGCAGCCCAGCGACAGGGAACGTCGACGAGCAGTACTTC. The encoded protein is CASSPATGNVDEQYF.

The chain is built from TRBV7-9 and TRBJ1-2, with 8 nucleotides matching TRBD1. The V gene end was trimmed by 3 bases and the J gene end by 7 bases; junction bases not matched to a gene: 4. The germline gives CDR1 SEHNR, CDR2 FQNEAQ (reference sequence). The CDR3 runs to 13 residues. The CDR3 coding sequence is TGTGCCAGCAGCTTCGGACAGGGCCCTGGCTACACCTTC. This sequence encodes CASSFGQGPGYTF.

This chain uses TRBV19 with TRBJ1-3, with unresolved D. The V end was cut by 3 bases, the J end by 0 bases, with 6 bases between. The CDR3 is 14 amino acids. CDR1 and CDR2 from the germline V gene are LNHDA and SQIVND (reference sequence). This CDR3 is CASSMSGSGNTIYF. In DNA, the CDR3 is TGTGCCAGTAGTATGAGTGGCTCTGGAAACACCATATATTTT.

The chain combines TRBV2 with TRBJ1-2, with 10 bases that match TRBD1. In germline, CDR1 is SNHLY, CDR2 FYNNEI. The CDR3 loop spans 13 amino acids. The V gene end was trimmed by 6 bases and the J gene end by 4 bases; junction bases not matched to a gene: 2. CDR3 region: CASRGTGVYGYTF. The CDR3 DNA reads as TGTGCCAGCAGGGGGACAGGGGTCTATGGCTACACCTTC.

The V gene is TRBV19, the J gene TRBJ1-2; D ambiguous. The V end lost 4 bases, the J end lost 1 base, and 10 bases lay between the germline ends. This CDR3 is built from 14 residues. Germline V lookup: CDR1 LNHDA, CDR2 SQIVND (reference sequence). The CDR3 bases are TGTGCCAGTAGTAGACTCGCCAATAACTATGGCTACACCTTC. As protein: CASSRLANNYGYTF.

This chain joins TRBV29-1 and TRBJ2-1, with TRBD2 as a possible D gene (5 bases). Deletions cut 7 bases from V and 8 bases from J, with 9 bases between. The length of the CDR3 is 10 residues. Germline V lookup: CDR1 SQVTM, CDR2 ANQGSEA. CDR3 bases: TGCAGCGGAGCGGTCTATGAGCAGTTCTTC. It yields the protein CSGAVYEQFF.

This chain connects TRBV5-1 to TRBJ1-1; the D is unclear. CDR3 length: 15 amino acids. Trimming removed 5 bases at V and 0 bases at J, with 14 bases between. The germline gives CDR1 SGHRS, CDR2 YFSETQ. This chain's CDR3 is CASSQHTPLNTEAFF. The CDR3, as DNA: TGCGCCAGCAGTCAACATACACCCTTGAACACTGAAGCTTTCTTT.

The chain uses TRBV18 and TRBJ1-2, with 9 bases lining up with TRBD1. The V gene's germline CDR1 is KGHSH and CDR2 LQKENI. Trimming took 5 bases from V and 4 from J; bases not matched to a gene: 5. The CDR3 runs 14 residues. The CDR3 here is CASSAMTGGYGYTF. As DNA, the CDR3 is TGTGCCAGCTCAGCAATGACAGGGGGCTATGGCTACACCTTC.

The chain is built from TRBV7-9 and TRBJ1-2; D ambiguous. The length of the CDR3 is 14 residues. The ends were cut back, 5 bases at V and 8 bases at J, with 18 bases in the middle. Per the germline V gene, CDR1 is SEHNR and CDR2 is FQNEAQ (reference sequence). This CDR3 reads CASSRDLGAGGYTF. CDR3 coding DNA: TGTGCCAGCAGCCGCGACTTGGGTGCGGGCGGCTACACCTTC.

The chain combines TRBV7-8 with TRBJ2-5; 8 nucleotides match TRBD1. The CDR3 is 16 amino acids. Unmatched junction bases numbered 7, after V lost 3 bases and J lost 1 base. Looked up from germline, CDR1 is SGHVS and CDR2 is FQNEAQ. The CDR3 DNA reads TGTGCCAGCAGCTTGCGACAGGGGCGGGTCCAAGAGACCCAGTACTTC. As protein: CASSLRQGRVQETQYF.

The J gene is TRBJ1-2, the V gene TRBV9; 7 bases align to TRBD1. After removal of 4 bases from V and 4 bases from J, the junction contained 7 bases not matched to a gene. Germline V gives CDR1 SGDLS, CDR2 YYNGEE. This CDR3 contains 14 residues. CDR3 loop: CASSRQGNRYGYTF. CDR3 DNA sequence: TGTGCCAGCAGCCGACAGGGAAATCGCTATGGCTACACCTTC.

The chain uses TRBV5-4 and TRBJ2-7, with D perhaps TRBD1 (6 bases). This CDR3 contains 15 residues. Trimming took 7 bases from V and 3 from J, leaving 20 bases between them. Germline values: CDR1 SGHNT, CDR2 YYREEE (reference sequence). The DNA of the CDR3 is TGTGCCAGCTCTCTTACAGGGAATATGAACTACGAGCAGTACTTC. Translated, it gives CASSLTGNMNYEQYF. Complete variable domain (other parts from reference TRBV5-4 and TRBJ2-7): ETGVTQSPTHLIKTRGQQVTLRCSSQSGHNTVSWYQQALGQGPQFIFQYYREEENGRGNFPPRFSGLQFPNYSSELNVNALELDDSALYLCASSLTGNMNYEQYFGPGTRLTVT.

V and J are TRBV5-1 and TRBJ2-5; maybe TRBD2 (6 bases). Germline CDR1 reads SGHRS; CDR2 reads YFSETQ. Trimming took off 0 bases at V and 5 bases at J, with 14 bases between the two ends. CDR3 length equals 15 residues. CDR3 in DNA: TGCGCCAGCAGCTTGGGAGCGGGTAGCGCGGAGACCCAGTACTTC. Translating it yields CASSLGAGSAETQYF.

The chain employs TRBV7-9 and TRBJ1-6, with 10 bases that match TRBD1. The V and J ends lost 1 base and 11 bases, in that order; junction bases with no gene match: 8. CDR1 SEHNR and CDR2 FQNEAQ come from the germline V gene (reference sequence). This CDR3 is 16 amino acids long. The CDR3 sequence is CASSLGGDRGRPPLHF. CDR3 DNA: TGTGCCAGCAGCTTAGGTGGAGACAGGGGGCGTCCACCCCTCCACTTT.

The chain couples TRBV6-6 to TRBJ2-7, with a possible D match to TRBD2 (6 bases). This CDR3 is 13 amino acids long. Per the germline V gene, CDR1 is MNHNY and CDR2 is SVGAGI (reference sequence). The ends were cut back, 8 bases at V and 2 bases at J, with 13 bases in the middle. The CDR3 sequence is CASQPGGPYEQYF. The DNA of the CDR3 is TGTGCCAGCCAACCTGGAGGGCCCTACGAGCAGTACTTC.

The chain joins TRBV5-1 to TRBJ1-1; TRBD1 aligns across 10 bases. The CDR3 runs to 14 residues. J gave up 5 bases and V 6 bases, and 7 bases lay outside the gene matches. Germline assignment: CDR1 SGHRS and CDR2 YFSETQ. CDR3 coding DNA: TGCGCCAGCATGTTTGGGACAGGGGAAACTGAAGCTTTCTTT. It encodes CASMFGTGETEAFF.

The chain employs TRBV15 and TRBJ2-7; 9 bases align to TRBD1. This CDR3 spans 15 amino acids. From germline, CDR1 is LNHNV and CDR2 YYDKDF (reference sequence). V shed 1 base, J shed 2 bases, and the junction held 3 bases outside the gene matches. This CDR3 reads CATSRGRDRAYEQYF. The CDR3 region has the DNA TGTGCCACCAGCAGAGGCCGGGACAGGGCCTACGAGCAGTACTTC.

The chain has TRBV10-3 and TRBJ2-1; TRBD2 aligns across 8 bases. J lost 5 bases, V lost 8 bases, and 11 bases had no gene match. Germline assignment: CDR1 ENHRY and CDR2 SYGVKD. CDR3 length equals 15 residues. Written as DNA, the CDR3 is TGTGCCATCGCTGACCAGCGGGGGAGTCACAATGAGCAGTTCTTC. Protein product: CAIADQRGSHNEQFF.

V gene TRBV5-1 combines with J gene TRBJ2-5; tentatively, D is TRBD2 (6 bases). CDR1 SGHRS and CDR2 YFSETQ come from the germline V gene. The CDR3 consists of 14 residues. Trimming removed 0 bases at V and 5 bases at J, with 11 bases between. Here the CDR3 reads CASSLAGEWETQYF. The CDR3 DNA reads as TGCGCCAGCAGCTTGGCGGGGGAGTGGGAGACCCAGTACTTC. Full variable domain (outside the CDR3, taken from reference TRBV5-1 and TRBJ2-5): KAGVTQTPRYLIKTRGQQVTLSCSPISGHRSVSWYQQTPGQGLQFLFEYFSETQRNKGNFPGRFSGRQFSNSRSEMNVSTLELGDSALYLCASSLAGEWETQYFGPGTRLLVL.

The DNA for the CDR3 is TGTGCCAGCAGCCAAGATCAAGGCAGTGGGGCCGATACGCAGTATTTT. Translating gives CASSQDQGSGADTQYF. This chain uses TRBV4-2 with TRBJ2-3; TRBD1 is a possible D gene (5 bases). CDR3 length: 16 amino acids. The V end lost 0 bases, the J end lost 6 bases, and 16 bases lay between the germline ends. CDR1 is LGHNA, CDR2 YNFKEQ, per germline.

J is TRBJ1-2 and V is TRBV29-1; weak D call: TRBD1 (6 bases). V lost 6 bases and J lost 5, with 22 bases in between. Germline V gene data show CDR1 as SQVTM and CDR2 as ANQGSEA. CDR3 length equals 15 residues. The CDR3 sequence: CSVGQGVFQRYGYTF. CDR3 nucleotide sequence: TGCAGCGTGGGACAAGGGGTATTTCAACGGTATGGCTACACCTTC.

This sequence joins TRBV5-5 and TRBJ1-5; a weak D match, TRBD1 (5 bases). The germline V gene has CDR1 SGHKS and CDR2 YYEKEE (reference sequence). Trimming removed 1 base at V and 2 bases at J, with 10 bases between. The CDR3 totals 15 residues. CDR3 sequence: CASSLWGGGNQPQHF. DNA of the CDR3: TGTGCCAGCAGCTTGTGGGGGGGTGGCAATCAGCCCCAGCATTTT.